This TCR beta chain appears in the sequencing data of a study of T cell responses to AZD1222 COVID-19 vaccine. Whole-study results and caveats: Along spike, vaccine-associated CD4 TCRs were found throughout, with dominance at 160-218 and 743-854. Donor demographics were predominantly white British with a female majority; clonal diversity may be underestimated. Of spike-specific TCRs, nearly half reportedly target regions left unmutated in variants.

Assay: immunoSEQ multiplex PCR; the TCRdb copy retains only in-frame clones and omits some. The table has around 140,000 clones, approximately 92% seen once. In the case of this clone: The target antigen is unknown.

Germline lookup yields CDR1 PRHDT and CDR2 FYEKMQ (reference sequence). Trimming cost V 5 bases and J 0 bases; bases outside gene matches: 6. The CDR3 runs 15 residues. This TCR was sampled from an adult in good health. Sequences were derived from peripheral blood, sampled on day 0 of AZD1222 vaccination. This chain connects TRBV13 to TRBJ2-7, with 8 bases matching TRBD2. The CDR3 coding sequence is TGTGCCAGCAGCGGTAGCGGGAACTCCTCCTACGAGCAGTACTTC. Translating it yields CASSGSGNSSYEQYF.